This T cell receptor (beta chain) comes out of a study of CD8+CD57+ T cells in acquired aplastic anemia. Study details: The study obtained an average of around 3.4 ug of DNA from sorted CD4+ and CD8+ cells. Study-wide results and caveats: Sharing between patients and controls was observed for twenty-nine CD8+ CDR3 sequences.

CDR3 and TCR beta VDJ profiling relied on a genomic DNA template. Each CDR3 protein gets one entry after TCRdb re-called the reads with MiXCR. The data hold around 79,000 distinct CDR3 sequences, with 60% to 75% observed a single time. CDR3 length equals 11 residues. The V end was cut by 4 bases, the J end by 7 bases, with 10 bases between. CDR1 and CDR2 (germline): DFQATT, SNEGSKA (reference sequence). This clonotype was counted ten times or more. Antigen: not known. The authors sequenced patients whose flow cytometry had shown CD8+CD57+ cell expansion. Each patient carried a diagnosis of severe acquired aplastic anemia.

Sequenced: sorted CD4+, CD8+, or CD8+CD57+ T cells (not recorded which) from PBMCs. This sequence was found in a human donor with aplastic anemia. This chain uses TRBV20-1 with TRBJ1-2; D remains ambiguous. The CDR3 nucleotides are TGCAGTGCTATGTGGATCGGTGGCTACACCTTC. It encodes CSAMWIGGYTF.